This TCR beta chain was identified in a study of T cell changes during pregnancy in multiple sclerosis. CDR3 length: 12 amino acids. The V gene's germline CDR1 is MGHDK and CDR2 SYGVNS. V was pared by 3 bases and J by 6 bases, with 7 bases between. The assay was immunoSEQ multiplex PCR, and TCRdb's table has in-frame clones only and misses some. The data contain 93,000 or so clones, under 95% of them singletons. This TCR was sampled from a female donor with multiple sclerosis, enrolled in a pregnancy study. Source: peripheral blood, taken before pregnancy. J is TRBJ2-3 and V is TRBV25-1; no clear D gene. CDR3: CASSDTEDTQYF. As DNA, the CDR3 is TGTGCCAGCAGTGATACTGAGGATACGCAGTATTTT.